The source of this T cell receptor (beta chain) is a study of shared clonotypes between healthy human individuals. Regarding the study as a whole: All-four-donor shared clonotypes had higher generation probabilities than non-shared clonotypes did. Several donors held around 5% of naive CD4 clonotypes in common.

Assay: immunoSEQ multiplex PCR; the TCRdb copy retains only in-frame clones and omits some. This table holds about 690,000 clones, about 90% found once. Participating donors were healthy, HIV-negative adults free of recent acute infections or vaccinations. This clone was counted only a few times. What it binds is unknown. This CDR3 has 17 residues. Germline loops: CDR1 KGHSH, CDR2 LQKENI. V lost 2 bases and J 3 bases, leaving 19 bases between the germline ends. This sequence was found in a man aged 18 to 30 in good health. Some clones in this sample may be carry-over from other donors' samples. Sample: memory CD8+ T cells from PBMCs. Subset given: CD45RO+ cells pooled with CCR7-negative TemRA cells. The chain recombines TRBV18 with TRBJ1-1; no clear D. DNA of the CDR3: TGTGCCAGCTCACCAAGACGTATTGGCGACGGACACACTGAAGCTTTCTTT. Residues: CASSPRRIGDGHTEAFF.